Included here is one TCR beta chain sequence, with context. The sample belongs to a study of T cell changes during pregnancy in multiple sclerosis. Data came from immunoSEQ multiplex PCR; TCRdb stores just in-frame clones and leaves some out. The sample comprises under 55,000 clones, about 87% of which are singletons, and 1.9% rests with the top ten. V was cut by 3 bases and J by 0 bases, with 15 bases left in between. Germline assignment: CDR1 SGHRS and CDR2 YFSETQ. The CDR3 spans 16 residues. The clonotype comes from a female donor with multiple sclerosis, enrolled in a pregnancy study. The chain employs TRBV5-1 and TRBJ1-2; D gene uncertain. The source was peripheral blood, collected in the first trimester of pregnancy. CDR3 in DNA: TGCGCCAGCAGCTCCCGAACCCCCGAGGCTAACTATGGCTACACCTTC. This sequence encodes CASSSRTPEANYGYTF.